The clone carrying this T cell receptor beta chain was seen more than once but under ten times. V shed 6 bases, J shed 8 bases, and the junction held 4 bases outside the gene matches. This CDR3 region has 13 residues. Methods used by the authors: Reference gene primers were amplified, and this amplification served to estimate nucleated cell counts. The assay was immunoSEQ multiplex PCR, and TCRdb's table has in-frame clones only and misses some. The V and J calls and clone size come from that table; D and trimming were worked out from the DNA. This sample yields fewer than 250,000 clones, of which roughly nine tenths are seen a single time; roughly 2% belongs to the top ten. The data were obtained in a study of blood T cell repertoires in COVID-19. The wider study: T cells, B-cell-depleted T cells, or PBMCs provided the cDNA or gDNA that served as material.

The sample taken for sequencing was peripheral blood. The chain joins TRBV12-3 or TRBV12-4 to TRBJ2-1; TRBD1 matches at 10 bases. The TCR was taken from a woman in her forties or fifties with acute or convalescent COVID-19. The CDR3 bases are TGTGCCAGCAGAACGACAGGGGGCTATGAGCAGTTCTTC. The encoded protein is CASRTTGGYEQFF.